The present T cell receptor (beta chain) was sequenced within a study of blood T cell repertoires in COVID-19. Study as a whole: Samples of COVID-19 (acute and convalescent) were obtained from the United States, Italy and Spain.

The CDR3 is 15 amino acids. In germline, CDR1 is SGHTA, CDR2 FQGNSA. Deletions cut 6 bases from V and 3 bases from J, with 14 bases between. Authors' methods: Researchers report that nucleated cell counts were estimated from reference gene primer amplification. The method was immunoSEQ multiplex PCR; TCRdb's version includes in-frame clones alone and lacks a portion of them. V, J and clone size derive from that table, while D and trimming were established from the DNA sequence. The data contain approximately 74,000 clones, over 70% of them singletons. The rearrangement uses TRBV7-2 and TRBJ1-4; D not resolved. The sequence derives from a man aged 60 to 75 with acute or convalescent COVID-19. The sample comprised peripheral blood. DNA of the CDR3: TGTGCCAGCAGTTTCGATGTCTCGGCTAATGAAAAACTGTTTTTT. Residues: CASSFDVSANEKLFF.